These 20 T cell receptor beta chains came from one sample sequenced in a study of graft-versus-host responses after intestinal transplantation. Method: immunoSEQ multiplex PCR; TCRdb's copy keeps in-frame clones and lacks some. Seen here are about 38,000 clones, roughly four fifths observed once, and the top ten hold roughly 4%. The sequenced sample was PBMCs, obtained 1,000 to 1,200 days after transplant. Receptor source: a human patient who received an intestinal transplant, so some T cells may come from the graft donor.

The chain uses TRBV7-9 and TRBJ1-2, with D uncertain. Germline V CDR1 and CDR2: SEHNR, FQNEAQ (reference sequence). Deletions cut 0 bases from V and 5 bases from J, with 10 bases between. The CDR3 runs to 14 residues. CDR3 sequence reads: CASSLATQVYGYTF. The DNA of the CDR3 is TGTGCCAGCAGCTTAGCGACTCAAGTGTATGGCTACACCTTC. The whole variable domain, remainder taken from reference TRBV7-9 and TRBJ1-2, is DTGVSQNPRHKITKRGQNVTFRCDPISEHNRLYWYRQTLGQGPEFLTYFQNEAQLEKSRLLSDRFSAERPKGSFSTLEIQRTEQGDSAMYLCASSLATQVYGYTFGSGTRLTVV.

V gene TRBV12-2 combines with J gene TRBJ2-2; the tabulated D call, TRBD1, remains unverified against the DNA. TRBV12-2 is labeled a pseudogene. This CDR3 comprises 17 residues. The CDR3 sequence is CASRPRDRAVGTGELFF. CDR3 in DNA: TGTGCAAGTCGCCCTCGGGACAGGGCGGTGGGCACCGGGGAGCTGTTTTTT.

The chain recombines TRBV5-1 with TRBJ1-1; D call uncertain. V was cut by 4 bases and J by 0 bases, with 13 bases left in between. The CDR3 is 15 residues long. Germline lookup yields CDR1 SGHRS and CDR2 YFSETQ. CDR3 bases: TGCGCCAGCAGCCCGCCGGAAGGGATGAACACTGAAGCTTTCTTT. Translating it yields CASSPPEGMNTEAFF.

The chain has TRBV27 and TRBJ1-1; no clear D. The V gene's germline CDR1 is MNHEY and CDR2 SMNVEV (reference sequence). V gave up 2 bases and J gave up 1 base, with 11 bases separating them. The CDR3 is made up of 15 amino acids. CDR3 sequence reads: CASSLEGQSNTEAFF. For the CDR3, the DNA is TGTGCCAGCAGTTTAGAGGGTCAATCGAACACTGAAGCTTTCTTT.

The chain has TRBV9 and TRBJ2-7, with a possible D match to TRBD1 (7 bases). This CDR3 comprises 15 residues. V lost 4 bases and J lost 2, with 16 bases in between. Germline V gives CDR1 SGDLS, CDR2 YYNGEE. CDR3 amino acids: CASSPGGDSPYEQYF. DNA for the CDR3: TGTGCCAGCAGCCCAGGAGGGGACAGTCCCTACGAGCAGTACTTC.

Relative to its sample, this clone is medium-sized. This chain uses TRBV20-1 with TRBJ2-7; D is uncertain. CDR1 is DFQATT, CDR2 SNEGSKA, per germline (reference sequence). CDR3 size: 9 residues. Here the CDR3 reads CRVGDEQYF. In DNA form, the CDR3 reads TGCAGGGTAGGCGACGAGCAGTACTTC.

The V and J genes are TRBV10-3 and TRBJ2-3; D gene ambiguous. Per germline, CDR1 ENHRY and CDR2 SYGVKD. V shed 7 bases and J shed 0 bases, with 2 bases lying between them. This CDR3 region has 11 residues. The CDR3 loop is CAITSTDTQYF. The CDR3 DNA reads as TGTGCCATCACAAGCACAGATACGCAGTATTTT.

J is TRBJ2-3 and V is TRBV2, with D possibly TRBD1 on 6 matching bases. The V gene lost 8 bases and the J gene lost 0 bases, with 15 bases spanning the gap. CDR1 SNHLY and CDR2 FYNNEI come from the germline V gene. The CDR3 runs 15 residues. CDR3 loop: CASPSIRGSTDTQYF. The CDR3 nucleotides read TGTGCCAGCCCCTCAATAAGGGGGAGCACAGATACGCAGTATTTT.

This sequence joins TRBV2 and TRBJ1-3, with D perhaps matching TRBD1 (6 bases). The CDR3 has 14 residues. CDR1 is SNHLY, CDR2 FYNNEI, per germline. The V and J ends lost 6 bases and 2 bases respectively, with 11 bases between them. In DNA, the CDR3 is TGTGCCAGCAGCCCCCACAGGGCTGGAAACACCATATATTTT. Translating gives CASSPHRAGNTIYF.

This rearrangement joins TRBV5-1 to TRBJ2-7; D might be TRBD1 (6 bases). The CDR3 spans 14 residues. The V gene lost 0 bases and the J gene lost 2 bases, with 9 bases spanning the gap. The germline gives CDR1 SGHRS, CDR2 YFSETQ. Written as DNA, the CDR3 is TGCGCCAGCAGCTTGGCGGGACAAACCTACGAGCAGTACTTC. Protein: CASSLAGQTYEQYF. The variable domain in full, completed from reference TRBV5-1 and TRBJ2-7, reads KAGVTQTPRYLIKTRGQQVTLSCSPISGHRSVSWYQQTPGQGLQFLFEYFSETQRNKGNFPGRFSGRQFSNSRSEMNVSTLELGDSALYLCASSLAGQTYEQYFGPGTRLTVT.

The chain couples TRBV7-2 to TRBJ2-4; weak D call: TRBD1 (6 bases). V was clipped by 4 bases and J by 9 bases, with 16 bases between them. CDR1 and CDR2 (germline): SGHTA, FQGNSA. There are 14 residues in the CDR3. DNA for the CDR3: TGTGCCAGCAGCTACGGACAGAGACTGGGCATTCAGTACTTC. It encodes CASSYGQRLGIQYF.

This clone turned up a few times. The chain couples TRBV11-2 to TRBJ2-3; possibly TRBD1 or TRBD2 for D (6 bases each). Germline CDR1 is SGHAT and CDR2 is FQNNGV. CDR3 length equals 18 residues. Trimming cost V 0 bases and J 0 bases, with 16 bases left between them. The CDR3 is CASSLEGFGGLSTDTQYF. The CDR3 DNA sequence: TGTGCCAGCAGCTTAGAAGGCTTCGGGGGCCTAAGCACAGATACGCAGTATTTT. Filled out from reference TRBV11-2 and TRBJ2-3, the complete variable domain reads EAGVAQSPRYKIIEKRQSVAFWCNPISGHATLYWYQQILGQGPKLLIQFQNNGVVDDSQLPKDRFSAERLKGVDSTLKIQPAKLEDSAVYLCASSLEGFGGLSTDTQYFGPGTRLTVL.

The rearrangement joins TRBV5-4 to TRBJ1-1; tentative D call: TRBD1 (5 bases). The V and J ends lost 0 bases and 4 bases respectively, with 10 bases between them. CDR3 length: 14 amino acids. In germline, CDR1 is SGHNT, CDR2 YYREEE (reference sequence). Here the CDR3 reads CASSLVQGSTEAFF. CDR3 sequence (DNA): TGTGCCAGCAGCTTGGTCCAGGGTTCCACTGAAGCTTTCTTT.

V gene TRBV28 combines with J gene TRBJ2-7; 8 nucleotides match TRBD1. This CDR3 has 16 residues. After removal of 5 bases from V and 2 bases from J, the junction contained 11 bases not matched to a gene. Germline CDR1 MDHEN, CDR2 SYDVKM. CDR3 residues: CASSAHLGQGTYEQYF. The CDR3 nucleotides are TGTGCCAGCAGTGCGCACCTAGGACAGGGAACCTACGAGCAGTACTTC. Supplemented by reference TRBV28 and TRBJ2-7, the full variable domain reads DVKVTQSSRYLVKRTGEKVFLECVQDMDHENMFWYRQDPGLGLRLIYFSYDVKMKEKGDIPEGYSVSREKKERFSLILESASTNQTSMYLCASSAHLGQGTYEQYFGPGTRLTVT.

The chain links TRBV30 to TRBJ1-2; 8 bases map to TRBD1. The CDR3 is 17 amino acids. Trimming removed 2 bases from V and 4 bases from J; junction bases left unmatched: 15. Per the germline V gene, CDR1 is GTSNPN and CDR2 is SVGIG (reference sequence). CDR3: CAWSLRVAGQAAYGYTF. The CDR3 region has the DNA TGTGCCTGGAGTTTGAGGGTGGCGGGACAGGCCGCCTATGGCTACACCTTC.

For the CDR3, the DNA is TGTGCCAGCTCACAAGATAGGGGCGGGAGGACGTATGCAGATACGCAGTATTTT. Translating gives CASSQDRGGRTYADTQYF. The rearrangement links TRBV18 to TRBJ2-3; 8 bases line up with TRBD2. V lost 4 bases and J lost 4; bases outside the gene matches: 16. Germline V lookup: CDR1 KGHSH, CDR2 LQKENI. The CDR3 runs to 18 residues.

This clone has only a few counts. The rearrangement joins TRBV19 to TRBJ2-1, with unresolved D. This CDR3 has 11 amino acids. Deletions cut 7 bases from V and 6 bases from J, with 7 bases between. The germline CDR1 and CDR2 sequences are LNHDA and SQIVND (reference sequence). For the CDR3, the DNA is TGTGCCAGTACCGGTTCCAATGAGCAGTTCTTC. This codes for CASTGSNEQFF.

The chain uses TRBV7-9 and TRBJ2-5; 7 bases agree with TRBD1. The V gene end was trimmed by 1 base and the J gene end by 3 bases; junction bases not matched to a gene: 17. CDR3 length equals 19 residues. Germline values: CDR1 SEHNR, CDR2 FQNEAQ (reference sequence). CDR3 nucleotide sequence: TGTGCCAGCAGCTTAGTACGTATAGAATCACAGGGGCGTAAAGAGACCCAGTACTTC. Residues: CASSLVRIESQGRKETQYF.

The chain recombines TRBV6-6 with TRBJ1-2; D is uncertain. Trimming pared 2 bases from V and 4 bases from J, leaving 11 bases between. Per the germline V gene, CDR1 is MNHNY and CDR2 is SVGAGI (reference sequence). The CDR3 has 14 amino acids. CDR3 sequence (DNA): TGTGCCAGCAGTTACCTCACGGGAACCTATGGCTACACCTTC. It is translated as CASSYLTGTYGYTF.

The chain is built from TRBV27 and TRBJ2-3; 9 positions agree with TRBD2. V shed 5 bases, J shed 2 bases, and the junction held 8 bases outside the gene matches. CDR1 is MNHEY and CDR2 is SMNVEV in the germline V gene (reference sequence). The CDR3 length is 16 residues. The DNA of the CDR3 is TGTGCCAGCAGTCCAGTAGCGGGGGTGTACACAGATACGCAGTATTTT. Protein: CASSPVAGVYTDTQYF.